The rows below give T cell receptor beta chains drawn from one sample of a study of blood T cell repertoires in COVID-19. Sequencing used immunoSEQ multiplex PCR; TCRdb keeps in-frame clones, though not all of them. Of about 89,000 clones in the sample, 72% were seen once. Sequencing was carried out using peripheral blood. The source is a woman aged 80 or older with acute or convalescent COVID-19. Both conserved end residues are trimmed from each CDR3. Each record gives: J gene, D gene, CDR3 length, V gene, CDR3 protein. The D gene is left open where the match is weak.

J gene: TRBJ2-7; D gene: TRBD1; CDR3 length: 14; V gene: TRBV6-6; CDR3 protein: ASSHSGTGGVSRQY
J gene: TRBJ1-4; D gene: -; CDR3 length: 12; V gene: TRBV7-9; CDR3 protein: ASSPGLEAEKLF
J gene: TRBJ1-2; D gene: -; CDR3 length: 12; V gene: TRBV2; CDR3 protein: ASTENGGVGGYT
J gene: TRBJ1-6; D gene: TRBD1; CDR3 length: 12; V gene: TRBV24-1; CDR3 protein: ATIRTGRYSPLH
J gene: TRBJ1-5; D gene: -; CDR3 length: 13; V gene: TRBV4-3; CDR3 protein: ASSQGQYSNQPQH
J gene: TRBJ1-1; D gene: -; CDR3 length: 11; V gene: TRBV6-2/TRBV6-3; CDR3 protein: ASSRRSGTEAF
J gene: TRBJ1-6; D gene: -; CDR3 length: 12; V gene: TRBV19; CDR3 protein: ASSIQGFDSPLH
J gene: TRBJ1-2; D gene: -; CDR3 length: 13; V gene: TRBV2; CDR3 protein: ASSDRSGAKDGYT
J gene: TRBJ2-7; D gene: TRBD2; CDR3 length: 11; V gene: TRBV5-1; CDR3 protein: ASSLGLANEQY
J gene: TRBJ1-2; D gene: -; CDR3 length: 11; V gene: TRBV6-5; CDR3 protein: ASILDRNYGYT
J gene: TRBJ1-6; D gene: -; CDR3 length: 12; V gene: TRBV9; CDR3 protein: ASSVGTYNSPLH
J gene: TRBJ1-5; D gene: -; CDR3 length: 13; V gene: TRBV6-5; CDR3 protein: ASSPFGGGNQPQH
J gene: TRBJ2-2; D gene: TRBD1; CDR3 length: 15; V gene: TRBV4-3; CDR3 protein: ASSLLATGGKAGELF
J gene: TRBJ2-1; D gene: TRBD1; CDR3 length: 11; V gene: TRBV30; CDR3 protein: AWGQGVMNEQF
J gene: TRBJ1-5; D gene: -; CDR3 length: 13; V gene: TRBV30; CDR3 protein: AWSVSGYSNQPQH
J gene: TRBJ1-1; D gene: TRBD1; CDR3 length: 12; V gene: TRBV4-3; CDR3 protein: ASSREDRAGEAF
J gene: TRBJ1-2; D gene: TRBD1; CDR3 length: 13; V gene: TRBV28; CDR3 protein: ASSPGTGSLYGYT
J gene: TRBJ1-3; D gene: -; CDR3 length: 12; V gene: TRBV11-2; CDR3 protein: ASSLGADGNTIY
J gene: TRBJ1-1; D gene: TRBD1; CDR3 length: 13; V gene: TRBV10-3; CDR3 protein: AISERGRMNTEAF
J gene: TRBJ1-4; D gene: -; CDR3 length: 12; V gene: TRBV28; CDR3 protein: ASSLRHLREKLF
J gene: TRBJ2-2; D gene: TRBD2; CDR3 length: 15; V gene: TRBV9; CDR3 protein: ARRVEAGGPSSGELF
J gene: TRBJ1-1; D gene: TRBD1; CDR3 length: 12; V gene: TRBV2; CDR3 protein: ASSERQGRTEAF
J gene: TRBJ1-2; D gene: TRBD1; CDR3 length: 12; V gene: TRBV19; CDR3 protein: ASSWDRGNYGYT
J gene: TRBJ1-5; D gene: -; CDR3 length: 11; V gene: TRBV7-2; CDR3 protein: ASSWNRVQPQH
J gene: TRBJ1-2; D gene: -; CDR3 length: 12; V gene: TRBV6-5; CDR3 protein: ASRMAGVKYGYT
J gene: TRBJ1-1; D gene: -; CDR3 length: 11; V gene: TRBV6-2/TRBV6-3; CDR3 protein: ASSYAAGFEAF
J gene: TRBJ1-2; D gene: TRBD1; CDR3 length: 13; V gene: TRBV9; CDR3 protein: ASSAAGGASYGYT
J gene: TRBJ2-7; D gene: -; CDR3 length: 12; V gene: TRBV15; CDR3 protein: ATSRELVGYEQY
J gene: TRBJ1-1; D gene: -; CDR3 length: 14; V gene: TRBV5-4; CDR3 protein: ASRPRGGVRDTEAF
J gene: TRBJ1-1; D gene: -; CDR3 length: 13; V gene: TRBV15; CDR3 protein: ATSRDFVANTEAF
J gene: TRBJ2-5; D gene: -; CDR3 length: 13; V gene: TRBV6-4; CDR3 protein: ASSAPGWLQETQY
J gene: TRBJ2-7; D gene: -; CDR3 length: 12; V gene: TRBV5-4; CDR3 protein: ASSPQAGTLEQY
J gene: TRBJ2-7; D gene: -; CDR3 length: 11; V gene: TRBV18; CDR3 protein: ASSPPVRDQQY
J gene: TRBJ2-3; D gene: TRBD2; CDR3 length: 14; V gene: TRBV18; CDR3 protein: ASSPPGTSGADTQY
J gene: TRBJ1-5; D gene: -; CDR3 length: 11; V gene: TRBV2; CDR3 protein: ASSGEGNQPQH
J gene: TRBJ1-2; D gene: TRBD1; CDR3 length: 13; V gene: TRBV5-6; CDR3 protein: ASSFGTGGNYGYT
J gene: TRBJ2-3; D gene: -; CDR3 length: 13; V gene: TRBV30; CDR3 protein: AWSALGRGTDTQY
J gene: TRBJ2-3; D gene: TRBD2; CDR3 length: 14; V gene: TRBV19; CDR3 protein: ASSVSGTSGADTQY
J gene: TRBJ2-1; D gene: TRBD1; CDR3 length: 14; V gene: TRBV9; CDR3 protein: ASSVAGQGFYNEQF
J gene: TRBJ1-5; D gene: TRBD1; CDR3 length: 14; V gene: TRBV5-1; CDR3 protein: ASSLGTGNSNQPQH
J gene: TRBJ2-7; D gene: TRBD1; CDR3 length: 12; V gene: TRBV2; CDR3 protein: ASSRDRGAFEQY
J gene: TRBJ2-7; D gene: -; CDR3 length: 12; V gene: TRBV5-6; CDR3 protein: ASSHYYKSYEQY
J gene: TRBJ1-3; D gene: TRBD1; CDR3 length: 13; V gene: TRBV7-2; CDR3 protein: ASSFVGTGSLTIY
J gene: TRBJ2-5; D gene: -; CDR3 length: 13; V gene: TRBV6-5; CDR3 protein: ASSPAGPFPETQY
J gene: TRBJ2-1; D gene: TRBD1; CDR3 length: 11; V gene: TRBV5-1; CDR3 protein: ASSQRGGREQF
J gene: TRBJ2-3; D gene: TRBD1; CDR3 length: 12; V gene: TRBV7-9; CDR3 protein: ASSWTGSTDTQY
J gene: TRBJ1-6; D gene: TRBD1; CDR3 length: 12; V gene: TRBV7-9; CDR3 protein: ASGRQGAVTPLH
J gene: TRBJ1-1; D gene: -; CDR3 length: 9; V gene: TRBV7-9; CDR3 protein: ASSPGTEAF
J gene: TRBJ2-3; D gene: -; CDR3 length: 13; V gene: TRBV3-1/TRBV3-2; CDR3 protein: ASSPWAGATDTQY